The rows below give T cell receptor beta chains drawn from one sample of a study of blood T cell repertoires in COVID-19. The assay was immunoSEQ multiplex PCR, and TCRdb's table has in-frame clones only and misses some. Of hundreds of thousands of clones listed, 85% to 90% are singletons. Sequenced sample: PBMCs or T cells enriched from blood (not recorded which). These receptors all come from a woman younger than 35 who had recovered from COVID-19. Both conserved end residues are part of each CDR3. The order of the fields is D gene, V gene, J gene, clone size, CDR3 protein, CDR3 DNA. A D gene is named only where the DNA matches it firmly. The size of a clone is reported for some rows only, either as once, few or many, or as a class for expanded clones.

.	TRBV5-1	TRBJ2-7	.	CASSLAEVTPSYEQYF	TGCGCCAGCAGCTTGGCCGAGGTGACCCCGTCCTACGAGCAGTACTTC
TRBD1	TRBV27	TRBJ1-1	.	CASSLDRNMNTEAFF	TGTGCCAGCAGTTTGGACAGGAACATGAACACTGAAGCTTTCTTT
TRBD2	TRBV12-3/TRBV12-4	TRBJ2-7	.	CASSLRGGREQYF	TGTGCCAGCAGTTTGCGGGGGGGCCGCGAGCAGTACTTC
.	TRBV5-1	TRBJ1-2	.	CASSLRQAIGYTF	TGCGCCAGCAGCTTGAGGCAGGCGATCGGCTACACCTTC
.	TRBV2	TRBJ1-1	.	CASSLDVTIGAFF	TGTGCCAGCAGTCTCGATGTGACTATCGGAGCTTTCTTT
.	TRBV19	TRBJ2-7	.	CASSNQGSYEQYF	TGTGCCAGTAGTAATCAGGGATCCTACGAGCAGTACTTC
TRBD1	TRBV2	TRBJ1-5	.	CASNPDRGLNQPQHF	TGTGCCAGCAATCCAGACAGGGGGCTTAATCAGCCCCAGCATTTT
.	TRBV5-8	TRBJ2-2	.	CASSSKRANTGELFF	TGTGCCAGCAGCTCGAAGCGGGCGAACACCGGGGAGCTGTTTTTT
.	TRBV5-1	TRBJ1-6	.	CASSFKGMSGFGSPLHF	TGCGCCAGCAGCTTTAAGGGTATGTCGGGGTTCGGTTCACCCCTCCACTTT
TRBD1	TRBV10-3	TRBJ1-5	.	CAIGLTGSQPQHF	TGTGCCATCGGGTTGACAGGGAGTCAGCCCCAGCATTTT
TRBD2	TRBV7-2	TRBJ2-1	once	CASSYLAGGGNEQFF	TGTGCCAGCAGCTATCTAGCGGGGGGGGGCAATGAGCAGTTCTTC
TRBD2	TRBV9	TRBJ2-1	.	CASSVAGSGVNEQFF	TGTGCCAGCAGCGTAGCTGGGAGCGGGGTCAATGAGCAGTTCTTC
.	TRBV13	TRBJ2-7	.	CASSFQGGEQYF	TGTGCCAGCAGCTTTCAGGGCGGCGAGCAGTACTTC
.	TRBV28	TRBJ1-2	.	CASALSGYGYTF	TGTGCCAGCGCCCTTTCGGGCTATGGCTACACCTTC
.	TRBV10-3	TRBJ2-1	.	CAISGGGEGYNEQFF	TGTGCCATCAGTGGGGGAGGAGAAGGGTACAATGAGCAGTTCTTC
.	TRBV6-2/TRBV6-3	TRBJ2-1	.	CASSYRGPSYNEQFF	TGTGCCAGCAGTTACAGGGGCCCCTCCTACAATGAGCAGTTCTTC
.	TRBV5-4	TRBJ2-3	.	CASSLEAGGWTQYF	TGTGCCAGCAGCTTGGAGGCAGGGGGGTGGACGCAGTATTTT
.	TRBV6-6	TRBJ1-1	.	CASSYGGRGGTEAFF	TGTGCCAGCAGTTACGGTGGGCGAGGGGGCACTGAAGCTTTCTTT
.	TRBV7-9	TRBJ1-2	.	CASSLNWGHNYGYTF	TGTGCCAGCAGCTTAAATTGGGGCCACAACTATGGCTACACCTTC
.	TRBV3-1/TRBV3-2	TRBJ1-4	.	CASSRGSNEKLFF	TGTGCCAGCAGCAGGGGGAGTAATGAAAAACTGTTTTTT